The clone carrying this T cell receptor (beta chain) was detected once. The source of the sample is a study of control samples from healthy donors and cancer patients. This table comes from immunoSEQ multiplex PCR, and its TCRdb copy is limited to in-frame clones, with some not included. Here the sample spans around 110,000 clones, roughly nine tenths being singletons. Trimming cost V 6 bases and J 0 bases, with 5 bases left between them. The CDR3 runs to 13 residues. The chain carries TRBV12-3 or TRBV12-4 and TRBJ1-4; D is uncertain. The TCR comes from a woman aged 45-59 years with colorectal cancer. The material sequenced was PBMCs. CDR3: CASRRATNEKLFF. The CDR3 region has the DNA TGTGCCAGCAGGCGGGCAACTAATGAAAAACTGTTTTTT.